The 10 T cell receptor beta chains presented below share a single source sample, sequenced in a study of blood T cell repertoires in COVID-19. TCRdb keeps only in-frame clones here, not all; method: immunoSEQ multiplex PCR. The sample includes 70,000 or so clones, about three quarters of them seen just once. Sequencing used peripheral blood. Receptor source: a human donor in a cohort sampled during active COVID-19.

This chain's CDR3 is CASSFGTEADTQYF. Here the CDR3 DNA reads TGTGCCAGCAGCTTTGGGACAGAAGCAGATACGCAGTATTTT. The chain recombines TRBV11-3 with TRBJ2-3; 7 bases map to TRBD1. Germline V lookup: CDR1 SGHNT, CDR2 YENEEA. Germline trimming cut 3 bases from V and 4 bases from J; bases unmatched to any gene: 4. The CDR3 contains 14 residues.

This clone appeared a few times. V gene TRBV3-1 (or the pseudogene TRBV3-2) combines with J gene TRBJ2-6, with 11 bases aligning to TRBD2. The CDR3 length is 20 residues. V shed 11 bases, J shed 3 bases, and the junction held 21 bases outside the gene matches. Germline V gene lookup returns CDR1 LGHDT and CDR2 YNNKEL (reference sequence). CDR3 coding DNA: TGTGCCTCAAGAGGGACCGGGACTAGCGGTCGGGGTCGTGGGGCCAACGTCCTGACTTTC. Protein product: CASRGTGTSGRGRGANVLTF.

The V call is TRBV6-2 or TRBV6-3, the J call TRBJ2-1; a weak D match, TRBD2 (7 bases). Germline V lookup: CDR1 MNHEY, CDR2 SVGEGT. This CDR3 is built from 15 residues. The germline V and J ends were trimmed by 5 bases and 8 bases, with 19 bases remaining between them. Here the CDR3 reads CASSRGALNLDEQFF. The CDR3 DNA is TGTGCCAGCAGTCGGGGGGCCTTAAACTTGGATGAGCAGTTCTTC.

The chain couples TRBV29-1 to TRBJ2-1; D is perhaps TRBD2 (6 bases). Trimming left V 7 bases short and J 10 bases short, with 17 bases between. The CDR3 is 12 residues long. The germline V gene encodes CDR1 SQVTM and CDR2 ANQGSEA. CDR3 sequence (DNA): TGCAGCGGCGGGACGAGTGGGGTCGAGCAGTTCTTC. It yields the protein CSGGTSGVEQFF.

The chain recombines TRBV28 with TRBJ2-1; 9 bases align to TRBD2. The germline CDR1 and CDR2 sequences are MDHEN and SYDVKM. V gave up 2 bases and J gave up 7 bases; unmatched junction bases: 9. This CDR3 contains 16 residues. The CDR3 sequence is CASSLAGGRVYNEQFF. Here the CDR3 DNA reads TGTGCCAGCAGTTTAGCGGGCGGGAGGGTATATAATGAGCAGTTCTTC.

This chain joins TRBV7-9 and TRBJ2-3; a possible D gene is TRBD2 (6 bases). The CDR3 is 16 residues long. The V and J ends lost 0 bases and 1 base respectively, with 11 bases between them. Per the germline V gene, CDR1 is SEHNR and CDR2 is FQNEAQ (reference sequence). CDR3: CASSLAGGRRTDTQYF. CDR3 in DNA: TGTGCCAGCAGCTTAGCGGGGGGTCGCCGCACAGATACGCAGTATTTT.

V and J are TRBV3-1 (or the pseudogene TRBV3-2) and TRBJ2-7; D not certain. The germline V and J ends were trimmed by 4 bases and 7 bases, with 8 bases remaining between them. The CDR3 extends over 11 amino acids. CDR1 and CDR2 from the germline V gene are LGHDT and YNNKEL (reference sequence). The CDR3 bases are TGTGCCAGCAGCCTAAACAAAGAGCAGTACTTC. Amino acid sequence: CASSLNKEQYF.

V gene TRBV6-2 or TRBV6-3 combines with J gene TRBJ2-5; the match to TRBD2 covers 8 bases. This CDR3 is built from 15 residues. V gave up 0 bases and J gave up 2 bases; unmatched junction bases: 2. The germline V gene encodes CDR1 MNHEY and CDR2 SVGEGT. The DNA for the CDR3 is TGTGCCAGCAGTTACTCGGTAGCGGGGCAAGAGACCCAGTACTTC. It is translated as CASSYSVAGQETQYF.

The chain is built from TRBV10-3 and TRBJ2-2; 10 bases fit TRBD2. This CDR3 contains 16 residues. Germline lookup yields CDR1 ENHRY and CDR2 SYGVKD. The V and J ends lost 3 bases and 4 bases, in that order; junction bases with no gene match: 5. The CDR3 loop reads CAISDSSGGTTGELFF. The CDR3 coding sequence is TGTGCCATCAGTGACTCTAGCGGGGGAACCACCGGGGAGCTGTTTTTT.

The CDR3 DNA reads as TGCAAACCCACTGGACTAGCGGGAGGGCGCTCCTACGAGCAGTACTTC. Amino acid sequence: CKPTGLAGGRSYEQYF. The chain has TRBV29-1 and TRBJ2-7; 15 nucleotides align to TRBD2. The CDR3 spans 16 residues. Germline assignment: CDR1 SQVTM and CDR2 ANQGSEA.